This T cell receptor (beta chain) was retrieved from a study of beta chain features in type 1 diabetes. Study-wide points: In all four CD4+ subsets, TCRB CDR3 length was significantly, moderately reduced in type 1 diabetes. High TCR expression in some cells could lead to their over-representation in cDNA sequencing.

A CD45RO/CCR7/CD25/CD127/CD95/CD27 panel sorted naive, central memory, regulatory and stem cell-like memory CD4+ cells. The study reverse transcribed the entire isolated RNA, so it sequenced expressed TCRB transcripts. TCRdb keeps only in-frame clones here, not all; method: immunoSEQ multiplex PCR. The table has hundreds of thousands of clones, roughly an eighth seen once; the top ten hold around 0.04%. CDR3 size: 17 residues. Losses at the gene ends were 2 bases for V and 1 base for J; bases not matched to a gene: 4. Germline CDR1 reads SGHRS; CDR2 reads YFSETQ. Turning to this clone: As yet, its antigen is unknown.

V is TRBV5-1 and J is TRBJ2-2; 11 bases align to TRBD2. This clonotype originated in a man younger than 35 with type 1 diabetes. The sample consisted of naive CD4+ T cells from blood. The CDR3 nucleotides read TGCGCCAGCAGCTTCGTTGGGACTAGCGGGAACACCGGGGAGCTGTTTTTT. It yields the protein CASSFVGTSGNTGELFF.